The 5 T cell receptor beta chains below were found in one sample sequenced in a study of blood T cells in healthy people across ages. Alongside a J-beta primer mix, a sample-barcoded 5' primer served in a second PCR lasting about 7 to 12 cycles. TCRdb re-called the 5' RACE reads through MiXCR, storing one row per CDR3 protein. The table includes some 1.4 million distinct CDR3 sequences, 40% to 50% detected once. The material sequenced was blood. The receptors shown here come from a woman between 18 and 29 years old in good health.

The J gene is TRBJ2-1, the V gene TRBV10-3; D unclear. The CDR3 is 15 residues long. V shed 5 bases and J shed 0 bases, with 11 bases lying between them. Germline CDR1 and CDR2: ENHRY and SYGVKD. This CDR3 is CAISPPSASYNEQFF. In DNA, the CDR3 is TGTGCCATCAGTCCCCCCTCGGCCTCCTACAATGAGCAGTTCTTC.

This clonotype was counted only a few times. The chain recombines TRBV5-1 with TRBJ2-3; possibly TRBD2 for D (6 bases). The CDR3 has 16 residues. The V gene's germline CDR1 is SGHRS and CDR2 YFSETQ. Trimming pared 1 base from V and 0 bases from J, leaving 12 bases between. CDR3 sequence: CASSLTPSASTDTQYF. The CDR3 bases are TGCGCCAGCAGCTTGACACCTAGCGCAAGCACAGATACGCAGTATTTT.

This chain connects TRBV6-5 to TRBJ1-6; 9 bases match TRBD1. Germline lookup yields CDR1 MNHEY and CDR2 SVGAGI. J was trimmed by 6 bases and V by 7 bases; bases with no gene match: 7. The CDR3 runs 15 residues. CDR3 region: CASTRTGEINSPLHF. The CDR3 DNA reads TGTGCCAGCACCCGGACAGGGGAAATTAATTCACCCCTCCACTTT.

V usage is TRBV2 and J usage is TRBJ2-3; no firm D call. The V end was cut by 6 bases, the J end by 9 bases, with 10 bases between. The germline V gene encodes CDR1 SNHLY and CDR2 FYNNEI. The CDR3 spans 11 residues. The CDR3 nucleotides are TGTGCCAGCAGGGAAAAAGTAACGCAGTATTTT. This sequence encodes CASREKVTQYF.

This clonotype was counted many times. This chain links TRBV10-3 with TRBJ2-7; TRBD1 agrees at 7 bases. Germline V gene lookup returns CDR1 ENHRY and CDR2 SYGVKD. With V trimmed by 4 bases and J by 2 bases, 8 bases remained unmatched. This CDR3 spans 15 amino acids. CDR3 protein: CAISAEAGGTYEQYF. The DNA for the CDR3 is TGTGCCATCAGTGCCGAGGCAGGGGGTACCTACGAGCAGTACTTC.